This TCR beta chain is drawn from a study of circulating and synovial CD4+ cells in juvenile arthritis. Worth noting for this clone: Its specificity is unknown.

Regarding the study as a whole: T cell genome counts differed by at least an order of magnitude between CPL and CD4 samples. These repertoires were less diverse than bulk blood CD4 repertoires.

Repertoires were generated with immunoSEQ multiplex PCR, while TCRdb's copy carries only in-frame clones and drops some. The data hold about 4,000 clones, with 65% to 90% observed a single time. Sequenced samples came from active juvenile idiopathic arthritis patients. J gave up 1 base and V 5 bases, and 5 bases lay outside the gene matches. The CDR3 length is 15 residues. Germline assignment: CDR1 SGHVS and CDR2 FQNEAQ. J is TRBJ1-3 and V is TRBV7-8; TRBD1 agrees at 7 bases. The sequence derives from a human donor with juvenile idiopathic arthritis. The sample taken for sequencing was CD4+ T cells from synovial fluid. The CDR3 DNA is TGTGCCAGCAGCAACGACAGGGCATCTGGAAACACCATATATTTT. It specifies CASSNDRASGNTIYF.